This TCR beta chain originates from a study of blood T cell repertoires in COVID-19. V shed 4 bases and J 2 bases; nucleotides not matched to a gene: 11. The germline gives CDR1 SGDLS, CDR2 YYNGEE. The CDR3 runs to 17 residues. Residents of about two dozen US areas, aged about 18 to 100 years, made up the participants. Repertoires were generated with immunoSEQ multiplex PCR, while TCRdb's copy carries only in-frame clones and drops some. Counted here are about 310,000 clones, roughly 87% occurring once; the ten biggest clones make up around 10%. This clonotype was sampled from a woman aged 18-35 years who had recovered from COVID-19. The chain carries TRBV9 and TRBJ1-3; 8 bases agree with TRBD1. The sequencing sample was made of PBMCs or T cells enriched from blood (not recorded which). CDR3 sequence reads: CASSTLQGAATGNTIYF. The CDR3, as DNA: TGTGCCAGCAGCACGCTCCAGGGGGCCGCTACTGGAAACACCATATATTTT.